The 30 T cell receptor beta chains below all came from one sample that was sequenced in a study of blood T cell repertoires in COVID-19. The repertoire was sequenced with immunoSEQ multiplex PCR; TCRdb's copy has only in-frame clones and lacks some. Seen here are some 140,000 clones, about 72% observed once, and the top ten hold approximately 9.9%. Sequencing was done on a sample of peripheral blood. These receptor sequences come from a man between 60 and 75 years old who had recovered from COVID-19.

As DNA, the CDR3 is TGTGCCAGCAGCCGGGACAGGGCGAACTATGGCTACACCTTC. It encodes CASSRDRANYGYTF. This chain links TRBV6-5 with TRBJ1-2; 9 nucleotides align to TRBD1. Germline CDR1 is MNHEY and CDR2 is SVGAGI. With 6 bases clipped from V and 2 bases from J, the junction kept 4 bases outside the gene matches. The CDR3 loop spans 14 amino acids.

V usage is TRBV6-6 and J usage is TRBJ1-2; 10 positions match TRBD1. Germline CDR1 and CDR2: MNHNY and SVGAGI (reference sequence). The V and J ends lost 6 bases and 8 bases, in that order; junction bases with no gene match: 6. The CDR3 sequence is 13 residues long. The CDR3 spells CASRRQGAGGYTF. For the CDR3, the DNA is TGTGCCAGCAGACGACAGGGGGCGGGCGGCTACACCTTC.

The chain combines TRBV19 with TRBJ2-1, with a tentative D call TRBD1 (5 bases). V shed 10 bases and J shed 7 bases, with 14 bases lying between them. The CDR3 runs to 12 residues. Germline assignment: CDR1 LNHDA and CDR2 SQIVND (reference sequence). The CDR3 reads CAIKGLGNEQFF. The CDR3 DNA reads as TGTGCCATCAAGGGGTTAGGAAATGAGCAGTTCTTC. The variable domain in full, completed from reference TRBV19 and TRBJ2-1, reads DGGITQSPKYLFRKEGQNVTLSCEQNLNHDAMYWYRQDPGQGLRLIYYSQIVNDFQKGDIAEGYSVSREKKESFPLTVTSAQKNPTAFYLCAIKGLGNEQFFGPGTRLTVL.

CDR3 DNA sequence: TGTGCCAGTCTGACAGGGCCCTACGAGCAGTACTTC. Translated: CASLTGPYEQYF. The chain recombines TRBV28 with TRBJ2-7; 7 positions match TRBD1. Trimming cost V 9 bases and J 2 bases; bases outside gene matches: 4. Germline V gene lookup returns CDR1 MDHEN and CDR2 SYDVKM. CDR3 length: 12 residues.

This clone was seen more than once but under ten times. The rearrangement uses TRBV14 and TRBJ2-3; maybe TRBD2 (5 bases). There are 14 residues in the CDR3. Looked up from germline, CDR1 is SGHDN and CDR2 is FVKESK. The V end lost 1 base, the J end lost 2 bases, and 7 bases lay between the germline ends. The DNA for the CDR3 is TGTGCCAGCAGCCAAGCCGGGGTCACAGATACGCAGTATTTT. This gives the protein CASSQAGVTDTQYF.

V gene TRBV30 combines with J gene TRBJ2-7; a weak D match, TRBD1 (5 bases). The CDR3 is made up of 11 amino acids. Germline CDR1 reads GTSNPN; CDR2 reads SVGIG (reference sequence). V was shortened by 8 bases and J by 2 bases, with 10 bases between the two germline ends. CDR3 amino acids: CAGQGPYEQYF. CDR3 in DNA: TGTGCCGGCCAGGGTCCCTACGAGCAGTACTTC.

The rearrangement joins TRBV18 to TRBJ2-1, with D possibly being TRBD1 (7 bases). The CDR3 has 15 residues. CDR1 is KGHSH and CDR2 is LQKENI in the germline V gene. The V and J ends lost 3 bases and 6 bases respectively, with 15 bases between them. In DNA form, the CDR3 reads TGTGCCAGCTCACCGGACAGACAGGGAGGCAATGAGCAGTTCTTC. Translation: CASSPDRQGGNEQFF.

This rearrangement joins TRBV28 to TRBJ1-2, with D possibly being TRBD1 (5 bases). The CDR3 runs to 16 residues. V was clipped by 5 bases and J by 2 bases, with 18 bases between them. Per the germline V gene, CDR1 is MDHEN and CDR2 is SYDVKM. The CDR3 nucleotides read TGTGCCAGCAGTCCGAGATTCGCGACAGCGAACTATGGCTACACCTTC. Translated, it gives CASSPRFATANYGYTF.

This rearrangement joins TRBV7-8 to TRBJ1-5; D possibly corresponds to TRBD1 (5 bases). Between the trimmed V and J ends, which lost 6 bases and 4 bases, there was a span of 13 bases. Germline loops: CDR1 SGHVS, CDR2 FQNEAQ. CDR3 length equals 14 residues. Written as DNA, the CDR3 is TGTGCCAGCAGTACCTCGGGGGGAAATCAGCCCCAGCATTTT. This translates into CASSTSGGNQPQHF.

J is TRBJ2-2 and V is TRBV28, with 7 bases aligning to TRBD2. The germline gives CDR1 MDHEN, CDR2 SYDVKM. The CDR3 spans 15 residues. J lost 5 bases, V lost 5 bases, and 8 bases had no gene match. DNA for the CDR3: TGTGCCAGCAGTCCCCCACGGGGAGGGACCGGGGAGCTGTTTTTT. Its protein is CASSPPRGGTGELFF.

The chain has TRBV4-1 and TRBJ2-1; D gene uncertain. The CDR3 consists of 12 residues. V was pared by 0 bases and J by 10 bases, with 7 bases between. Looked up from germline, CDR1 is MGHRA and CDR2 is YSYEKL. The CDR3 reads CASSQEYSEQFF. DNA for the CDR3: TGCGCCAGCAGCCAAGAGTACAGCGAGCAGTTCTTC.

The rearrangement joins TRBV28 to TRBJ2-7; D uncertain. Trimming stripped 3 bases from V and 4 bases from J, with 22 bases between. CDR1 is MDHEN, CDR2 SYDVKM, per germline. The length of the CDR3 is 17 residues. The CDR3 reads CASSFGEAQTVYYEQYF. The DNA for the CDR3 is TGTGCCAGCAGTTTTGGAGAAGCCCAAACGGTTTATTACGAGCAGTACTTC.

This clone was seen ten or more times. The V gene is TRBV5-4, the J gene TRBJ2-3; D perhaps matches TRBD1 (6 bases). CDR1 is SGHNT and CDR2 is YYREEE in the germline V gene (reference sequence). CDR3 length: 15 residues. The V and J ends lost 3 bases and 0 bases respectively, with 11 bases between them. The CDR3 is CASSSLGASTDTQYF. CDR3 coding DNA: TGTGCCAGCAGCTCGTTGGGGGCTAGCACAGATACGCAGTATTTT.

The rearrangement joins TRBV5-8 to TRBJ2-2, with 9 bases lining up with TRBD1. This CDR3 is 17 amino acids long. CDR1 SGHTS and CDR2 YDEGEE come from the germline V gene. Trimming cost V 3 bases and J 4 bases; bases outside gene matches: 10. The CDR3 DNA reads TGTGCCAGCAGCTGGTGGGGACAGGGCCGTATCACCGGGGAGCTGTTTTTT. Amino acids: CASSWWGQGRITGELFF.

In its sample, this clone was seen a few times. The rearrangement joins TRBV28 to TRBJ2-5, with D maybe TRBD1 (6 bases). The V and J ends lost 7 bases and 1 base respectively, with 13 bases between them. Per the germline V gene, CDR1 is MDHEN and CDR2 is SYDVKM. The CDR3 consists of 14 residues. CDR3 nucleotides: TGTGCCAGCAACCGACAGGACCCCCAAGAGACCCAGTACTTC. This translates into CASNRQDPQETQYF.

The chain is built from TRBV6-5 and TRBJ2-5; 8 bases agree with TRBD2. V was pared by 3 bases and J by 4 bases, with 7 bases of the junction left unmatched. The germline V gene has CDR1 MNHEY and CDR2 SVGAGI. The CDR3 is 15 amino acids. For the CDR3, the DNA is TGTGCCAGCAGTTATACAACTAGCGGAAGAGAGACCCAGTACTTC. It specifies CASSYTTSGRETQYF.

This chain joins TRBV28 and TRBJ2-5; D is ambiguous. The CDR3 length is 12 residues. Germline CDR1 and CDR2: MDHEN and SYDVKM. Trimming left V 5 bases short and J 4 bases short, with 8 bases between. The CDR3 nucleotides are TGTGCCAGCAGTCCGCCGAGAGAGACCCAGTACTTC. Translation: CASSPPRETQYF.

The chain employs TRBV12-3 or TRBV12-4 and TRBJ1-1, with TRBD1 as a possible D gene (6 bases). Trimming shortened V by 6 bases and J by 7 bases, and 12 bases separated the two germline ends. This CDR3 spans 12 amino acids. The CDR3: CASSNRAGEAFF. Here the CDR3 DNA reads TGTGCCAGCAGCAACAGGGCAGGTGAAGCTTTCTTT.

The CDR3 sequence: CASSKVIREGAYEQYF. The CDR3 DNA reads as TGTGCCAGCAGCAAAGTGATACGGGAGGGGGCCTACGAGCAGTACTTC. V gene TRBV21-1 combines with J gene TRBJ2-7; the table names TRBD2, a call not compared with the DNA. TRBV21-1 has pseudogene status. The CDR3 covers 16 residues.

This rearrangement joins TRBV2 to TRBJ2-3; 11 positions agree with TRBD2. The junction had 4 bases not matched to a gene; V was cut back by 7 bases and J by 1 base. This CDR3 region has 15 residues. Germline-derived CDR1 and CDR2 are SNHLY and FYNNEI. The CDR3 is CASILAGVGTDTQYF. In DNA, the CDR3 is TGTGCCAGCATACTAGCGGGAGTGGGCACAGATACGCAGTATTTT.

The gene calls are TRBV4-1 and TRBJ2-5; 8 nucleotides match TRBD1. From germline, CDR1 is MGHRA and CDR2 YSYEKL. V shed 4 bases, J shed 5 bases, and the junction held 9 bases outside the gene matches. The CDR3 has 15 residues. CDR3 protein: CASSPFQGAGETQYF. As DNA, the CDR3 is TGCGCCAGCAGCCCATTTCAGGGGGCCGGGGAGACCCAGTACTTC.

V usage is TRBV19 and J usage is TRBJ2-1, with 9 bases aligning to TRBD2. Germline CDR1 reads LNHDA; CDR2 reads SQIVND (reference sequence). This CDR3 spans 15 amino acids. V lost 4 bases to trimming and J lost 5 bases; unmatched junction nucleotides: 6. CDR3 in DNA: TGTGCCAGTAGTAGATCTAGCGGGGAGCACAATGAGCAGTTCTTC. Translating it yields CASSRSSGEHNEQFF.

V and J are TRBV15 and TRBJ2-1; 10 bases agree with TRBD2. The CDR3 is 16 residues long. J lost 2 bases, V lost 0 bases, and 1 base had no gene match. Germline CDR1 and CDR2: LNHNV and YYDKDF (reference sequence). DNA of the CDR3: TGTGCCACCAGCAGAGAAGGGACTAGCGCCTACAATGAGCAGTTCTTC. It specifies CATSREGTSAYNEQFF.

This clone was found once. The CDR3 is CASSSDRGEDEQYF. As DNA, the CDR3 is TGCGCCAGCAGCTCCGACAGGGGGGAGGACGAGCAGTACTTC. V and J are TRBV5-1 and TRBJ2-7; 9 nucleotides line up with TRBD1. After removal of 3 bases from V and 5 bases from J, the junction contained 6 bases not matched to a gene. The V gene's germline CDR1 is SGHRS and CDR2 YFSETQ. The CDR3 length is 14 residues.

The chain is built from TRBV28 and TRBJ2-7; TRBD1 matches 10 bases. This CDR3 is 15 amino acids long. Germline V gene lookup returns CDR1 MDHEN and CDR2 SYDVKM. V shed 6 bases and J 1 base; nucleotides not matched to a gene: 6. CDR3: CASSTTGGASYEQYF. The CDR3 nucleotides read TGTGCCAGCAGCACGACAGGGGGCGCTTCCTACGAGCAGTACTTC. The whole variable domain, remainder taken from reference TRBV28 and TRBJ2-7, is DVKVTQSSRYLVKRTGEKVFLECVQDMDHENMFWYRQDPGLGLRLIYFSYDVKMKEKGDIPEGYSVSREKKERFSLILESASTNQTSMYLCASSTTGGASYEQYFGPGTRLTVT.

The gene calls are TRBV4-2 and TRBJ1-2; D not resolved. This CDR3 contains 15 residues. The V end lost 0 bases, the J end lost 7 bases, and 15 bases lay between the germline ends. Germline loops: CDR1 LGHNA, CDR2 YNFKEQ. The CDR3, as DNA: TGTGCCAGCAGCCAAGATCCAGACGCTCGGGGTGGCTACACCTTC. Translating gives CASSQDPDARGGYTF.

A few counts support this clone. CDR3 loop: CASSQVLRNQPQHF. CDR3 nucleotide sequence: TGCGCCAGCAGCCAAGTTTTGCGAAATCAGCCCCAGCATTTT. The chain joins TRBV4-1 to TRBJ1-5; the D is unclear. CDR1 MGHRA and CDR2 YSYEKL come from the germline V gene. V gave up 1 base and J gave up 4 bases, with 8 bases separating them. The CDR3 sequence is 14 residues long.

This chain uses TRBV5-1 with TRBJ2-2; no clear D. The CDR3 has 16 amino acids. Germline V CDR1 and CDR2: SGHRS, YFSETQ. Between the trimmed V and J ends, which lost 3 bases and 4 bases, there was a span of 16 bases. CDR3 bases: TGCGCCAGCAGCTCGGGTCATACTCGAGGCACCGGGGAGCTGTTTTTT. It translates to CASSSGHTRGTGELFF.

This chain links TRBV24-1 with TRBJ1-5, with TRBD1 as a possible D gene (6 bases). Looked up from germline, CDR1 is KGHDR and CDR2 is SFDVKD. The CDR3 consists of 15 residues. With 3 bases removed from V and 2 bases from J, the gap between germline ends came to 10 bases. The CDR3 spells CATSDPRTGNQPQHF. For the CDR3, the DNA is TGTGCCACCAGTGATCCCAGGACAGGCAATCAGCCCCAGCATTTT.

The chain uses TRBV11-3 and TRBJ1-5, with D maybe TRBD1 (5 bases). CDR1 SGHNT and CDR2 YENEEA come from the germline V gene. This CDR3 has 15 residues. V lost 4 bases to trimming and J lost 3 bases, with 13 bases between them. DNA for the CDR3: TGTGCCAGCAGCTCGCCCAGGGATCTCAATCAGCCCCAGCATTTT. Its protein product is CASSSPRDLNQPQHF.